A selection of T cell receptor beta chains follows, all from one sample in a study of read filtering for tumor transcriptome and immune sequencing. Each CDR3 protein is one row after TCRdb ran MiXCR on the reads. The sample includes over 90,000 distinct CDR3 sequences, about a fifth of them seen just once. Sequencing was carried out using a population of CD138-negative cells sorted from bone marrow. These receptors all come from a donor aged 40 or over with multiple myeloma. The conserved cysteine and the conserved F or W are not part of the CDR3 here. Only part of the rows carry a size: once, few, many, or a class if the clone is expanded.

TRBJ2-3 | TRBV4-1 | many | ASSPGRESTDTQY
TRBJ2-1 | TRBV4-1 | many | ASSPGGRNEQF
TRBJ2-1 | TRBV9 | many | ASSVDWGEDEQF
TRBJ2-2 | TRBV2 | many | ASIGSRSTGELF
TRBJ1-2 | TRBV2 | many | ASSDALGQGNYGYT
TRBJ2-5 | TRBV2 | . | ASSGLAARKTQY
TRBJ2-1 | TRBV29-1 | many | SVGFWDGRNEQF
TRBJ2-3 | TRBV19 | . | ASSDHLAASTDTQY
TRBJ2-3 | TRBV30 | many | AWSPGLAGTDTQY
TRBJ2-2 | TRBV29-1 | many | SLTGEETGELF
TRBJ2-5 | TRBV5-1 | many | ASSIGLAGQETQY
TRBJ1-4 | TRBV18 | many | ASSTGTANEKLF
TRBJ1-1 | TRBV7-2 | few | ASSLALRGQGWRNTEAF
TRBJ2-7 | TRBV29-1 | few | SVYSLSYEQY
TRBJ1-1 | TRBV18 | many | ASSPDRYTEAF
TRBJ2-3 | TRBV2 | many | ASSDQGRTDTQY
TRBJ2-1 | TRBV7-8 | many | ASSYRRGVDEQF
TRBJ2-1 | TRBV7-8 | many | ASSSAPWTALNEQF
TRBJ2-2 | TRBV29-1 | many | SASRGGGAPGELF
TRBJ1-1 | TRBV6-6 | many | ASSFPGQGDEAF
TRBJ1-2 | TRBV28 | many | ASSFRTSGYT
TRBJ2-3 | TRBV28 | . | ASKRSNTDTQY
TRBJ2-3 | TRBV20-1 | many | SAGTSRDTDTQY